The 21 T cell receptor beta chains below were found in one sample sequenced in a study of vaccination and CD4 T cells after COVID-19. Oncomine TCR Beta short-read sequencing was applied to DNA from cultured CD4+ T cells. TCRdb recomputed calls from the PCR reads with MiXCR, one row per CDR3 protein. The profile covers more than 15,000 distinct CDR3 sequences, with more than 25% appearing a single time and around a sixth taken by the ten largest. The antigens of these receptors remain unknown. Treatment here: approximately 10-day PBMC culture with coronavirus spike peptide pools or control peptides (ViraFEST assay). What was sequenced was cultured CD4+ T cells from blood. These receptors all stem from a human donor with COVID-19.

This clonotype was detected a few times. The rearrangement uses TRBV7-8 and TRBJ2-5; D is possibly TRBD1 (6 bases). V lost 5 bases and J lost 5, with 15 bases in between. Germline-derived CDR1 and CDR2 are SGHVS and FQNEAQ. The CDR3 covers 14 residues. CDR3 loop: CASSTKQGRETQYF. CDR3 bases: TGTGCCAGCAGCACAAAACAGGGAAGGGAGACCCAGTACTTC.

This clonotype has more than one count but fewer than ten. This chain joins TRBV10-2 and TRBJ2-5; D is possibly TRBD1 (5 bases). The V gene lost 3 bases and the J gene lost 5 bases, with 10 bases spanning the gap. Germline assignment: CDR1 WSHSY and CDR2 SAAADI. CDR3 length: 13 residues. This CDR3 reads CASSDQGRETQYF. The CDR3 DNA reads as TGCGCCAGCAGTGACCAGGGTAGGGAGACCCAGTACTTC.

This chain links TRBV5-4 with TRBJ1-1; the D gene is possibly TRBD1 (5 bases). V was clipped by 0 bases and J by 3 bases, with 18 bases between them. CDR3 length equals 17 residues. Germline V gene data show CDR1 as SGHNT and CDR2 as YYREEE (reference sequence). CDR3 coding DNA: TGTGCCAGCAGCTTGGCCTCGGCAGGGACCTTACACACTGAAGCTTTCTTT. Its translation: CASSLASAGTLHTEAFF. Full variable domain (rest looked up from reference TRBV5-4 and TRBJ1-1): ETGVTQSPTHLIKTRGQQVTLRCSSQSGHNTVSWYQQALGQGPQFIFQYYREEENGRGNFPPRFSGLQFPNYSSELNVNALELDDSALYLCASSLASAGTLHTEAFFGQGTRLTVV.

This clonotype was counted between two and nine times. J is TRBJ2-7 and V is TRBV6-5; D gene ambiguous. The CDR3 length is 16 residues. Germline V lookup: CDR1 MNHEY, CDR2 SVGAGI. Between the trimmed V and J ends, which lost 0 bases and 9 bases, there was a span of 21 bases. The CDR3 DNA sequence: TGTGCCAGCAGTTACTCGCAAGTGACAAGGACCGGCGGGCAGTACTTC. Amino acid sequence: CASSYSQVTRTGGQYF.

The CDR3 here is CASSSGQGYNQPQHF. Here the CDR3 DNA reads TGTGCCAGTAGTTCCGGACAGGGCTACAATCAGCCCCAGCATTTT. The rearrangement joins TRBV19 to TRBJ1-5, with 8 bases fitting TRBD1. The CDR3 extends over 15 amino acids. V trimming: 5 bases; J trimming: 3 bases; junction bases outside the gene matches: 6. CDR1 and CDR2 from the germline V gene are LNHDA and SQIVND (reference sequence).

V usage is TRBV5-1 and J usage is TRBJ2-3; 12 bases match TRBD2. This CDR3 is built from 16 residues. J was trimmed by 3 bases and V by 4 bases; bases with no gene match: 6. Germline CDR1 reads SGHRS; CDR2 reads YFSETQ. CDR3 DNA: TGCGCCAGCAGCGTCCTAGCGGGGGGGCCAACAGATACGCAGTATTTT. It translates to CASSVLAGGPTDTQYF.

The gene calls are TRBV9 and TRBJ2-2; D not resolved. This CDR3 is 16 amino acids long. Trimming removed 3 bases from V and 6 bases from J, with 18 bases in between. Germline V CDR1 and CDR2: SGDLS, YYNGEE. The CDR3 protein is CASSAAPVLTSGELFF. The CDR3 region has the DNA TGTGCCAGCAGCGCCGCCCCGGTTCTAACTTCCGGGGAGCTGTTTTTT.

The V gene is TRBV4-2, the J gene TRBJ2-5; 10 bases line up with TRBD2. From germline, CDR1 is LGHNA and CDR2 YNFKEQ. V lost 4 bases, J lost 2 bases, and 10 bases stayed unmatched. The CDR3 has 17 amino acids. CDR3 nucleotides: TGTGCCAGCAGCCGGGGAGAAGCGGGGGGGTCACAAGAGACCCAGTACTTC. Its protein is CASSRGEAGGSQETQYF.

The chain uses TRBV6-5 and TRBJ1-2, with a tentative D call TRBD1 (6 bases). V was pared by 4 bases and J by 3 bases, with 12 bases between. CDR1 is MNHEY and CDR2 is SVGAGI in the germline V gene. This CDR3 has 14 amino acids. The CDR3 nucleotides are TGTGCCAGCAGTTCTCCTCAGGGGCACTATGGCTACACCTTC. Its protein is CASSSPQGHYGYTF.

V gene TRBV6-1 combines with J gene TRBJ2-3; D is perhaps TRBD2 (7 bases). Trimming pared 7 bases from V and 1 base from J, leaving 12 bases between. CDR3 length: 14 amino acids. Germline V gives CDR1 MNHNS, CDR2 SASEGT. The CDR3 coding sequence is TGTGCCAGCATATTCGGGGGGCGCACAGATACGCAGTATTTT. Translation gives CASIFGGRTDTQYF.

This clonotype has only a few counts. This rearrangement joins TRBV5-4 to TRBJ1-4; tentative D call: TRBD1 (5 bases). The CDR3 sequence is 15 residues long. V lost 4 bases and J lost 7, with 17 bases in between. In germline, CDR1 is SGHNT, CDR2 YYREEE (reference sequence). The CDR3 protein is CASSPSGDGSEKLFF. Written as DNA, the CDR3 is TGTGCCAGCAGCCCCTCGGGGGACGGTTCTGAAAAACTGTTTTTT.

This clonotype was counted a few times. The chain carries TRBV20-1 and TRBJ2-5; the D gene could be TRBD1 or TRBD2 (7 bases each). CDR1 is DFQATT and CDR2 is SNEGSKA in the germline V gene (reference sequence). Trimming took off 6 bases at V and 0 bases at J, with 11 bases between the two ends. The CDR3 sequence is 13 residues long. The CDR3 is CSAPGGDQETQYF. DNA of the CDR3: TGCAGTGCCCCAGGGGGGGACCAAGAGACCCAGTACTTC.

This chain joins TRBV11-3 and TRBJ2-3; D is possibly TRBD2 (6 bases). The CDR3 loop spans 15 amino acids. The V gene lost 6 bases and the J gene lost 2 bases, with 15 bases spanning the gap. Germline loops: CDR1 SGHNT, CDR2 YENEEA. This chain's CDR3 is CASSTGLGNTDTQYF. CDR3 DNA sequence: TGTGCCAGCAGTACGGGACTGGGAAACACAGATACGCAGTATTTT.

This clonotype was counted a single time. The V gene is TRBV5-4, the J gene TRBJ2-7; maybe TRBD2 (5 bases). The germline CDR1 and CDR2 sequences are SGHNT and YYREEE (reference sequence). The CDR3 is 12 residues long. V was shortened by 2 bases and J by 7 bases, with 10 bases between the two germline ends. The CDR3 region has the DNA TGTGCCAGCAGCTTAGATACGGGGGAGCAGTACTTC. It yields the protein CASSLDTGEQYF.

This clonotype occurred a few times. The J gene is TRBJ1-2, the V gene TRBV15; no clear D. V was clipped by 5 bases and J by 8 bases, with 18 bases between them. The germline gives CDR1 LNHNV, CDR2 YYDKDF (reference sequence). The CDR3 totals 14 residues. Here the CDR3 DNA reads TGTGCCACCAGCCCCCGATTGAGCCAGGAAGGCTACACCTTC. As protein: CATSPRLSQEGYTF.

The rearrangement uses TRBV4-2 and TRBJ2-7; TRBD1 matches 10 bases. This CDR3 has 15 amino acids. CDR1 and CDR2 from the germline V gene are LGHNA and YNFKEQ. The junction had 2 bases not matched to a gene; V was cut back by 1 base and J by 2 bases. CDR3 DNA: TGTGCCAGCAGCCAAGCCGGGACAGGGGCCTACGAGCAGTACTTC. The encoded protein is CASSQAGTGAYEQYF.

The rearrangement uses TRBV7-2 and TRBJ1-2; the D is unclear. The germline V gene has CDR1 SGHTA and CDR2 FQGNSA. Trimming cost V 1 base and J 5 bases, with 14 bases left between them. This CDR3 spans 15 amino acids. The CDR3 DNA reads TGTGCCAGCAGCTTAGAGGAGGCTGGGAAATATGGCTACACCTTC. Residues: CASSLEEAGKYGYTF.

The rearrangement joins TRBV5-1 to TRBJ1-1; 7 nucleotides align to TRBD1. Germline values: CDR1 SGHRS, CDR2 YFSETQ. The CDR3 spans 16 residues. J lost 0 bases, V lost 0 bases, and 5 bases had no gene match. CDR3 in amino acids: CASSLARQGMNTEAFF. CDR3 bases: TGCGCCAGCAGCTTGGCCCGACAGGGAATGAACACTGAAGCTTTCTTT.

V gene TRBV7-9 combines with J gene TRBJ1-2; D gene uncertain. With 1 base removed from V and 2 bases from J, the gap between germline ends came to 8 bases. Germline values: CDR1 SEHNR, CDR2 FQNEAQ (reference sequence). CDR3 length: 14 amino acids. CDR3 in DNA: TGTGCCAGCAGCTTAGAGTCGGGGAACTATGGCTACACCTTC. Amino acids: CASSLESGNYGYTF.

The chain joins TRBV4-3 to TRBJ2-2; 8 positions agree with TRBD2. CDR3 size: 16 residues. V was pared by 1 base and J by 7 bases, with 8 bases of the junction left unmatched. Germline lookup yields CDR1 LGHNA and CDR2 YSLEER. The DNA of the CDR3 is TGCGCCAGCAGCCAAGTGTCCGGGGGGGCCATCGGGGAGCTGTTTTTT. This sequence encodes CASSQVSGGAIGELFF.

This clonotype was picked up a small number of times. The gene calls are TRBV20-1 and TRBJ1-1; D remains unclear. Trimming removed 1 base from V and 4 bases from J, with 10 bases in between. The germline V gene encodes CDR1 DFQATT and CDR2 SNEGSKA (reference sequence). This CDR3 region has 13 residues. The CDR3 region has the DNA TGCAGTGCTAGAGCAGGCGGTGGCACTGAAGCTTTCTTT. This translates into CSARAGGGTEAFF.